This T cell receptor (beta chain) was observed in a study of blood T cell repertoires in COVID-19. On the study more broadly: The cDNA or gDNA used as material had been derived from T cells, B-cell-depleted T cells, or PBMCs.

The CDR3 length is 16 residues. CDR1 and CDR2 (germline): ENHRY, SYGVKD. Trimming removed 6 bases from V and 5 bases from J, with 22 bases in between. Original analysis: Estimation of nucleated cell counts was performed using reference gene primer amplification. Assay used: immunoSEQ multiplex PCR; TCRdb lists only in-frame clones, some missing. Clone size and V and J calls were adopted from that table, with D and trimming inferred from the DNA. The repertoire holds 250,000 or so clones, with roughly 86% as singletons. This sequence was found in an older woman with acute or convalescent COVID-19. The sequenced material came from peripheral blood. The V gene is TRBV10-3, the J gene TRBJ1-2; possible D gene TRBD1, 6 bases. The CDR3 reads CAIRSLGGAADYGYTF. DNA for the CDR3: TGTGCCATCAGGAGTCTAGGGGGGGCGGCCGATTATGGCTACACCTTC.